Presented here are 17 T cell receptor beta chains from one specimen sequenced in a study of post-analysis software for immune sequencing data. The library was made from cDNA and included unique molecular identifiers. One entry per CDR3 protein, called by TCRdb with MiXCR from the PCR reads. There are 550,000 to 700,000 distinct CDR3 sequences in the sample; around 44% occur only once, and more than 1.5% lies in the top ten. For these TCRs, the target antigens are not known. Study findings and constraints: Among 4 or 5 TRBV segments more frequent in patients than controls were TRBV5-6, TRBV5-1 and TRBV20-1.

The sequencing input was blood. The origin of the receptors is a girl between 5 and 17 years old with multiple sclerosis.

With respect to this clonotype: One end of the junction does not line up with germline, which may come from a read error. The chain uses TRBV7-2 and TRBJ2-7; a weak D match, TRBD1 (6 bases). Germline values: CDR1 SGHTA, CDR2 FQGNSA. The CDR3 has 14 residues. For the CDR3, the DNA is TGTGCCGGCAGCTATCGTGGACAGAACTACGAGCAGTACTTC. It translates to CAGSYRGQNYEQYF. The full variable domain, its missing parts supplied by reference TRBV7-2 and TRBJ2-7, is GAGVSQSPSNKVTEKGKDVELRCDPISGHTALYWYRQSLGQGLEFLIYFQGNSAPDKSGLPSDRFSAERTGGSVSTLTIQRTQQEDSAVYLCAGSYRGQNYEQYFGPGTRLTVT.

This clonotype was detected only a few times. The rearrangement links TRBV20-1 to TRBJ1-6, with D uncertain. Germline lookup yields CDR1 DFQATT and CDR2 SNEGSKA (reference sequence). The CDR3 runs to 15 residues. Between the trimmed V and J ends, which lost 3 bases and 6 bases, there was a span of 15 bases. The CDR3 protein is CSASSGDKGNSPLHF. The CDR3 coding sequence is TGCAGTGCTAGTAGCGGGGATAAGGGTAATTCACCCCTCCACTTT.

The chain couples TRBV7-9 to TRBJ1-1, with 7 bases lining up with TRBD1. CDR3 length equals 15 residues. V shed 4 bases, J shed 4 bases, and the junction held 9 bases outside the gene matches. The germline gives CDR1 SEHNR, CDR2 FQNEAQ (reference sequence). The DNA for the CDR3 is TGTGCCAGCAGCTCGTACAGGGGATCGAGCACTGAAGCTTTCTTT. Translating it yields CASSSYRGSSTEAFF.

To note about this clonotype: The junction differs from germline at one of its ends, possibly a read error. The CDR3 nucleotides are TGTGCCAGCAGCTTAAGCCTAGCGGGAGACCCCGGGGAACTGTTTTTT. Amino acids: CASSLSLAGDPGELFF. This chain connects TRBV7-9 to TRBJ2-2; 10 nucleotides align to TRBD2. The length of the CDR3 is 16 residues. From germline, CDR1 is SEHNR and CDR2 FQNEAQ (reference sequence). Combining the CDR3 with reference TRBV7-9 and TRBJ2-2 gives the whole variable domain DTGVSQNPRHKITKRGQNVTFRCDPISEHNRLYWYRQTLGQGPEFLTYFQNEAQLEKSRLLSDRFSAERPKGSFSTLEIQRTEQGDSAMYLCASSLSLAGDPGELFFGEGSRLTVL.

This clonotype was recorded once. The chain uses TRBV5-8 and TRBJ2-1, with D uncertain. The CDR3 sequence is 16 residues long. Germline CDR1 SGHTS, CDR2 YDEGEE. Trimming shortened V by 0 bases and J by 2 bases, and 12 bases separated the two germline ends. For the CDR3, the DNA is TGTGCCAGCAGCTTGGCCGCAGGATTCGCCTACAATGAGCAGTTCTTC. The encoded protein is CASSLAAGFAYNEQFF.

Comment on this clonotype: Because the CDR3 is missing its conserved closing phenylalanine or tryptophan, this is likely a read error. The chain couples TRBV12-3 or TRBV12-4 to TRBJ2-3; no clear D. The CDR3 has 14 amino acids. The CDR3 loop reads CAGSLDPRADTQYS. DNA for the CDR3: TGTGCCGGCAGTTTGGATCCTAGAGCAGATACGCAGTATTCT.

This clonotype was counted a few times. This chain joins TRBV27 and TRBJ2-7, with 10 bases aligning to TRBD2. Germline V CDR1 and CDR2: MNHEY, SMNVEV (reference sequence). V dropped 3 bases and J dropped 4; count of bases not matched to a gene: 6. The CDR3 totals 15 residues. The DNA for the CDR3 is TGTGCCAGCAGTTTTCGACTAGCGGGTACATACGAGCAGTACTTC. Amino acids: CASSFRLAGTYEQYF.

This clonotype was observed once. This chain links TRBV2 with TRBJ1-2, with D hard to call. The CDR3 has 12 residues. Germline V CDR1 and CDR2: SNHLY, FYNNEI. V lost 4 bases to trimming and J lost 3 bases, with 6 bases between them. For the CDR3, the DNA is TGTGCCAGCAGTGCCCGGGACTATGGCTACACCTTC. Translation gives CASSARDYGYTF.

This clonotype was counted only a few times. This rearrangement joins TRBV12-3 or TRBV12-4 to TRBJ2-7; 8 bases are a match to TRBD2. The CDR3 covers 14 residues. Trimming at V came to 6 bases and at J to 2 bases, leaving 6 bases not matched to a gene. CDR3 amino acids: CASRNSGAPYEQYF. As DNA, the CDR3 is TGTGCCAGCAGGAATAGCGGGGCACCCTACGAGCAGTACTTC.

This clonotype appeared a few times. The rearrangement links TRBV12-3 or TRBV12-4 to TRBJ1-2; 9 bases are shared with TRBD1. The CDR3 length is 17 residues. V lost 1 base and J lost 1; bases outside the gene matches: 7. The DNA of the CDR3 is TGTGCCAGCAGTTTAGGATGGTCGACAGGGGGTAACTATGGCTACACCTTC. Amino acid sequence: CASSLGWSTGGNYGYTF.

This clonotype has a handful of counts. The chain links TRBV12-3 or TRBV12-4 to TRBJ2-5; D not resolved. The V end was cut by 2 bases, the J end by 5 bases, with 12 bases between. The CDR3 loop spans 14 amino acids. The CDR3 nucleotides read TGTGCCAGCAGTTTACGCCTCATGGGGGAGACCCAGTACTTC. Translated: CASSLRLMGETQYF.

The V call is TRBV10-3, the J call TRBJ2-3; D not certain. Germline CDR1 reads ENHRY; CDR2 reads SYGVKD. Trimming took off 6 bases at V and 1 base at J, with 14 bases between the two ends. The length of the CDR3 is 15 residues. The CDR3 DNA follows: TGTGCCATCAGGACGGCTGACATCCGCACAGATACGCAGTATTTT. Translation: CAIRTADIRTDTQYF.

This chain links TRBV20-1 with TRBJ1-1, with 7 nucleotides matching TRBD1. The J segment lost 0 bases and the V segment lost 2 bases, leaving 6 bases of the junction unmatched. The length of the CDR3 is 15 residues. CDR1 and CDR2 (germline): DFQATT, SNEGSKA (reference sequence). CDR3 coding DNA: TGCAGTGCTAGAACTCTTGACAGGGTGAACACTGAAGCTTTCTTT. This sequence encodes CSARTLDRVNTEAFF.

This clonotype was detected a few times. This sequence joins TRBV2 and TRBJ1-2; no definite D call. Per the germline V gene, CDR1 is SNHLY and CDR2 is FYNNEI. V was trimmed by 2 bases and J by 2 bases, leaving 9 bases between them. The CDR3 totals 14 residues. CDR3 sequence: CASSELAKNYGYTF. CDR3 sequence (DNA): TGTGCCAGCAGTGAATTAGCCAAAAACTATGGCTACACCTTC.

This chain links TRBV7-9 with TRBJ2-5; a weak D match, TRBD1 (6 bases). V lost 4 bases and J lost 1, with 13 bases in between. This CDR3 is built from 15 residues. Germline values: CDR1 SEHNR, CDR2 FQNEAQ (reference sequence). The DNA of the CDR3 is TGTGCCAGCAGCTCAGCCACAGGGATCCAAGAGACCCAGTACTTC. Amino acid sequence: CASSSATGIQETQYF.

The chain employs TRBV20-1 and TRBJ2-5; D might be TRBD2 (6 bases). V lost 6 bases and J lost 2, with 10 bases in between. Germline values: CDR1 DFQATT, CDR2 SNEGSKA (reference sequence). The CDR3 is 12 amino acids. CDR3 DNA sequence: TGCAGTGCCGGGACTTATCAAGAGACCCAGTACTTC. As protein: CSAGTYQETQYF.

This rearrangement joins TRBV6-1 to TRBJ2-7, with 8 bases aligning to TRBD2. V lost 3 bases and J lost 4; bases outside the gene matches: 5. The CDR3 is made up of 14 amino acids. Per germline, CDR1 MNHNS and CDR2 SASEGT. The CDR3 coding sequence is TGTGCCAGCAGTGAGAGCAGCGGGGGATACGAGCAGTACTTC. It encodes CASSESSGGYEQYF.